This TCR beta chain was captured in a study of breast tumors, draining lymph nodes, adjacent tissues. In TCRdb, the multiplex PCR reads were re-called with MiXCR into one record per CDR3 protein. The data contain approximately 63,000 distinct CDR3 sequences, roughly 59% of them seen just once; the ten biggest clones take up approximately 18%. V shed 9 bases and J 4 bases; nucleotides not matched to a gene: 16. The CDR3 sequence is 16 residues long. In germline, CDR1 is LGHDT, CDR2 YNNKEL (reference sequence). This TCR was recovered from a female donor with breast cancer. Some clones in this sample may be carry-over from other donors' samples. The chain employs TRBV3-1 and TRBJ2-7; 9 bases are a match to TRBD1. The specimen sequenced was breast tumor tissue. The CDR3 here is CASSYPLQGARYEQYF. Written as DNA, the CDR3 is TGTGCCAGTAGTTACCCGCTACAGGGGGCGCGGTACGAGCAGTACTTC.